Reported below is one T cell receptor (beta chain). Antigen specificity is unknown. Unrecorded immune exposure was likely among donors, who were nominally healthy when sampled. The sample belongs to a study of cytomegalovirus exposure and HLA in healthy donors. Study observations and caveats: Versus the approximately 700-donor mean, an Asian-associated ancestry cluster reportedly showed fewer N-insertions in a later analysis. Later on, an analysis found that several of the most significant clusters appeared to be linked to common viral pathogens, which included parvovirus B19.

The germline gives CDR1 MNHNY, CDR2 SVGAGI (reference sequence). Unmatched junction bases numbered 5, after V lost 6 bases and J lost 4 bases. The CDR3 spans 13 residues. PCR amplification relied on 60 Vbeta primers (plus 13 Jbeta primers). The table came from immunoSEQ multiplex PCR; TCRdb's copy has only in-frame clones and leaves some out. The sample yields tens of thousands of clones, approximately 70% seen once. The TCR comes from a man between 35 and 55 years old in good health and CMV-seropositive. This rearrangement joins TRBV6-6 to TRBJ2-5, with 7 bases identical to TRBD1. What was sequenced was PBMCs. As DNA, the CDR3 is TGTGCCAGCAGAGATGACAGGGCAGAGACCCAGTACTTC. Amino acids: CASRDDRAETQYF.